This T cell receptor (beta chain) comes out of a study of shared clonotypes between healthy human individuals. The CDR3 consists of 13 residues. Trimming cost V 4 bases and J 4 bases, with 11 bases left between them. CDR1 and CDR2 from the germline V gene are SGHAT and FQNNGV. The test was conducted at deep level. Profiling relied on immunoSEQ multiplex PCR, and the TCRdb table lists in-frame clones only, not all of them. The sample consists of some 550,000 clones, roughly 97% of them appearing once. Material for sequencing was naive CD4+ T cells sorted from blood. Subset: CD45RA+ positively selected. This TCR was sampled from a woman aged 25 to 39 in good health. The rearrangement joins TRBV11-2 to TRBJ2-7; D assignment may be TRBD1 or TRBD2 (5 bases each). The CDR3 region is CASSSGRPYEQYF. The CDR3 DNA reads TGTGCCAGCAGCTCGGGACGTCCTTACGAGCAGTACTTC.